Reported below is one TCR beta chain. What it binds is not known. V was pared by 0 bases and J by 7 bases, with 19 bases between. The V gene's germline CDR1 is SGHRS and CDR2 YFSETQ. The length of the CDR3 is 17 residues. Generated by immunoSEQ multiplex PCR, the TCRdb table keeps only in-frame clones and is missing some. The sample consists of roughly 30,000 clones, about three quarters of them appearing once. These data come from a study of vaccination effects on CD4 cells after COVID-19. Study overall: Convalescent patients (three in total) were sampled early and late after vaccination.

Cultured cells yielded isolated CD4+ T cells after more than nine days. The person's infection with SARS-CoV-2, confirmed by PCR, took place between March and December 2020. Participants completed two doses of the BNT162b2 or mRNA-1273 vaccine. Whole-study findings and limits: Predominantly, the post-vaccine spike-reactive clones of convalescents comprised new vaccine-induced clones.

The J gene is TRBJ1-4, the V gene TRBV5-1; D is possibly TRBD1 (5 bases). This TCR came from a human donor who had a prior SARS-CoV-2 infection. The sequences come from CD4+ T cells from PBMCs cultured without peptide, collected after COVID-19 vaccination. CDR3 nucleotides: TGCGCCAGCAGCTTGGGTGCCCTGACGGGGGATGGTGAAAAACTGTTTTTT. This encodes CASSLGALTGDGEKLFF. Full variable domain (missing parts from reference TRBV5-1 and TRBJ1-4): KAGVTQTPRYLIKTRGQQVTLSCSPISGHRSVSWYQQTPGQGLQFLFEYFSETQRNKGNFPGRFSGRQFSNSRSEMNVSTLELGDSALYLCASSLGALTGDGEKLFFGSGTQLSVL.